The T cell receptor beta chain described here comes from a study of sequential checkpoint blockade in melanoma. For the study at large: Matched biopsies came pretreatment and at week 13 for 20 to 25 patients. Whole-study findings and limits: PD-L1 staining and CD8+ counts, not mutational load, tracked tumor T-cell clonality.

As to treatment: randomized to nivolumab then ipilimumab (arm A) or the reverse (arm B). This clone was counted a single time. Its cognate antigen is unknown. Sequencing used immunoSEQ multiplex PCR; TCRdb keeps in-frame clones, though not all of them. The sample contains about 4,900 clones, over 30% of which appear only once. Trimming removed 5 bases from V and 8 bases from J; junction bases left unmatched: 9. The CDR3 covers 14 residues. The germline gives CDR1 LNHDA, CDR2 SQIVND (reference sequence). The TCR comes from a human donor with melanoma. Material: tumor tissue (inferred from file names), obtained from a patient given nivolumab and ipilimumab in sequence. The chain carries TRBV19 and TRBJ1-2; 9 bases align to TRBD1. The CDR3 here is CASSSSGQGGGYTF. The DNA for the CDR3 is TGTGCCAGTAGTTCATCGGGACAGGGAGGAGGCTACACCTTC.